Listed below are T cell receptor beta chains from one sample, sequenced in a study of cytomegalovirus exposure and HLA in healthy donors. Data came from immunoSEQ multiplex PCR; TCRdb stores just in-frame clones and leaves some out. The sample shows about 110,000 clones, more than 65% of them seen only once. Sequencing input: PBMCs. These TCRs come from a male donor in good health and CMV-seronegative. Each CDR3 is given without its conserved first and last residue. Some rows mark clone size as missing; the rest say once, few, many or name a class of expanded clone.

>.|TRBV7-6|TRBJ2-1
ASSSRTSGLSNEQF
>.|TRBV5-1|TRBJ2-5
ASSRQLGRDRETQY
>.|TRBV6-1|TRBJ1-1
ASSKERGSTEAF
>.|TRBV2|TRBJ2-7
ATGAELLYEQY
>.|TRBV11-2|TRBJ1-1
ASSPNRGPNEAF
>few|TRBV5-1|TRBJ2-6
ASSLGDRDSGGANVLT
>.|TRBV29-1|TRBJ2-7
SVELGGNEQY
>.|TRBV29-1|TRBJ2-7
SVDLYRDRGVPSYEQY
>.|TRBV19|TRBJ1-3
ASSIDSLSGNTIY
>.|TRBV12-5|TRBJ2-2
ASGFVLAGGLPPNTGELF
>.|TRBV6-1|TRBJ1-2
ASADRGGGSYGYT
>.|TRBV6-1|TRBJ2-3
ASSPRAGAGNTQY
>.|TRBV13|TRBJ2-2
ASSLVRLALSGELF
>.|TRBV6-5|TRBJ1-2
ASTTGDNYGYT
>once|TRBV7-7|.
ASSPDGSYEQY
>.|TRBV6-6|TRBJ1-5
ASSYRGVGNQPQH
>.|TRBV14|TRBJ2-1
ASSPQGVHEQF
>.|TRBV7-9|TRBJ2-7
ASSLVSGVAVREQY
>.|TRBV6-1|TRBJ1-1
ASSVWDTPGTEAF
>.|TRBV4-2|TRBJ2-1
ASSQYLAGGDNEQF
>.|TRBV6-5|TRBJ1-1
ASSYRQGSTEAF
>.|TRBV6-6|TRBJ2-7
ASSGVGTSNYEQY
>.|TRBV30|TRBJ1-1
ASHRLTNTEAF